The entry below describes one T cell receptor (beta chain). Additional DNA sequences in this sample encode the identical CDR3. This record comes from a study of blood T cell repertoires in COVID-19. Followed over time, Seattle patients had been enrolled while infection was active. V dropped 1 base and J dropped 1; count of bases not matched to a gene: 0. Germline-derived CDR1 and CDR2 are SEHNR and FQNEAQ (reference sequence). This CDR3 has 14 residues. In the authors' workflow: Reference gene primer amplification in the assay estimated nucleated cell counts. Generated by immunoSEQ multiplex PCR, the TCRdb table keeps only in-frame clones and is missing some. Clone size and the V and J calls come from that table; the DNA yielded D and trimming. The repertoire holds nearly 350,000 clones, 88% seen once, with 6% to 8% in the top ten.

This chain connects TRBV7-9 to TRBJ1-2; 7 bases align to TRBD1. The sequenced sample was peripheral blood. This sequence was found in a woman aged 70-85 years with COVID-19, enrolled during active disease. The CDR3 DNA sequence: TGTGCCAGCAGCTTAGGACAGGGTAACTATGGCTACACCTTC. This gives the protein CASSLGQGNYGYTF.